A selection of T cell receptor beta chains follows, all from one sample in a study of blood T cell repertoires in COVID-19. Some clones are missing from TCRdb's copy, which holds only in-frame ones; the method was immunoSEQ multiplex PCR. The table records 200,000 or so clones, 80% to 85% of them present only once. Sequenced input: peripheral blood. The receptors stem from a woman under 40 who had recovered from COVID-19. Both conserved end residues are part of each CDR3. The D gene is left open where the match is weak. Size is stated for part of the rows, as once, few or many counts, or as a class when the clone is expanded.

cdr3_length	clone_size	v_call	d_call	j_call	cdr3_aa	cdr3_nt
17	-	TRBV11-2	TRBD1	TRBJ1-2	CASSLDQGTGDVDGYTF	TGTGCCAGCAGCTTAGATCAAGGGACAGGGGACGTGGATGGCTACACCTTC
17	once	TRBV28	-	TRBJ1-5	CASSLLGGRGSNQPQHF	TGTGCCAGCAGTTTATTGGGCGGCAGGGGTAGCAATCAGCCCCAGCATTTT
15	-	TRBV3-1/TRBV3-2	TRBD2	TRBJ2-7	CASSLGTSSSYEQYF	TGTGCCAGCAGCCTGGGGACTAGCTCATCCTACGAGCAGTACTTC
15	few	TRBV30	TRBD1	TRBJ1-5	CAWSELRGSHQPQHF	TGTGCCTGGAGTGAGCTCAGGGGGTCGCATCAGCCCCAGCATTTT
14	-	TRBV6-1	-	TRBJ2-7	CASNEPSSGDEQYF	TGTGCCAGCAATGAACCGTCGTCGGGGGACGAGCAGTACTTC
13	-	TRBV7-9	-	TRBJ2-2	CASSFEQTGELFF	TGTGCCAGCAGCTTTGAACAGACCGGGGAGCTGTTTTTT
15	-	TRBV19	-	TRBJ2-5	CASSTPDRVKETQYF	TGTGCCAGTAGTACTCCGGACAGAGTGAAAGAGACCCAGTACTTC
16	few	TRBV6-4	-	TRBJ2-1	CASSDVGGNSYNEQFF	TGTGCCAGCAGTGATGTAGGGGGAAACTCCTACAATGAGCAGTTCTTC
14	-	TRBV25-1	TRBD1	TRBJ1-1	CASSLGQLNTEAFF	TGTGCCAGCAGTCTGGGACAGCTTAACACTGAAGCTTTCTTT
14	-	TRBV28	TRBD2	TRBJ2-7	CASSRGGFSYEQYF	TGTGCCAGCAGCCGCGGGGGATTCTCCTACGAGCAGTACTTC
13	-	TRBV10-1	TRBD1	TRBJ2-7	CASSSQGAYEQYF	TGCGCCAGCAGTTCCCAGGGGGCCTACGAGCAGTACTTC
12	-	TRBV19	-	TRBJ1-6	CASSARGSPLHF	TGTGCCAGTAGTGCAAGGGGTTCACCCCTCCACTTT
14	-	TRBV27	TRBD1	TRBJ1-1	CASSLLGGNTEAFF	TGTGCCAGCAGTTTATTAGGGGGCAACACTGAAGCTTTCTTT
14	-	TRBV6-5	TRBD2	TRBJ2-3	CASSKVAGRDTQYF	TGTGCCAGCAGTAAGGTAGCGGGGAGAGATACGCAGTATTTT
15	-	TRBV28	-	TRBJ2-1	CASRLQGPIYNEQFF	TGTGCCAGCAGACTACAGGGTCCCATCTACAATGAGCAGTTCTTC
13	-	TRBV28	-	TRBJ1-1	CASSLTGGTEAFF	TGTGCCAGCAGTTTAACGGGGGGCACTGAAGCTTTCTTT
16	-	TRBV27	TRBD1	TRBJ1-5	CASSSLDRSGGQPQHF	TGTGCCAGCAGTTCATTGGACAGGTCAGGGGGCCAGCCCCAGCATTTT
16	-	TRBV7-9	TRBD1	TRBJ1-3	CASSRGTGGTGNTIYF	TGTGCCAGCAGCCGTGGGACAGGGGGAACAGGAAACACCATATATTTT
15	-	TRBV12-1	-	TRBJ2-7	CASSSRLEIRREQYF	TGTGCCAGCAGCTCTCGACTCGAGATTCGACGCGAGCAGTACTTC
15	-	TRBV6-1	-	TRBJ2-3	CASSEGHHLTDTQYF	TGTGCCAGCAGTGAGGGGCACCATCTCACAGATACGCAGTATTTT
15	-	TRBV6-6	TRBD2	TRBJ2-7	CASSGGGLSSYEQYF	TGTGCCAGCAGCGGGGGGGGACTCAGCTCCTACGAGCAGTACTTC
17	-	TRBV14	-	TRBJ1-4	CASSHSTGSPGGEKLFF	TGTGCCAGCAGCCACAGCACAGGGAGCCCAGGTGGTGAAAAACTGTTTTTT
15	-	TRBV7-6	TRBD1	TRBJ2-7	CASSHPGQGAYEQYF	TGTGCCAGCAGCCATCCGGGACAGGGGGCGTATGAGCAGTACTTC
15	-	TRBV4-1	TRBD1	TRBJ2-7	CASSQSGQGAYEQYF	TGCGCCAGCAGCCAATCAGGACAGGGGGCCTACGAGCAGTACTTC
15	-	TRBV5-1	TRBD2	TRBJ2-7	CASSFTTSGSDEQYF	TGCGCCAGCAGCTTTACGACTAGCGGGAGCGACGAGCAGTACTTC
14	-	TRBV28	-	TRBJ1-1	CASSFTGSDTEAFF	TGTGCCAGCAGTTTTACAGGGTCCGACACTGAAGCTTTCTTT